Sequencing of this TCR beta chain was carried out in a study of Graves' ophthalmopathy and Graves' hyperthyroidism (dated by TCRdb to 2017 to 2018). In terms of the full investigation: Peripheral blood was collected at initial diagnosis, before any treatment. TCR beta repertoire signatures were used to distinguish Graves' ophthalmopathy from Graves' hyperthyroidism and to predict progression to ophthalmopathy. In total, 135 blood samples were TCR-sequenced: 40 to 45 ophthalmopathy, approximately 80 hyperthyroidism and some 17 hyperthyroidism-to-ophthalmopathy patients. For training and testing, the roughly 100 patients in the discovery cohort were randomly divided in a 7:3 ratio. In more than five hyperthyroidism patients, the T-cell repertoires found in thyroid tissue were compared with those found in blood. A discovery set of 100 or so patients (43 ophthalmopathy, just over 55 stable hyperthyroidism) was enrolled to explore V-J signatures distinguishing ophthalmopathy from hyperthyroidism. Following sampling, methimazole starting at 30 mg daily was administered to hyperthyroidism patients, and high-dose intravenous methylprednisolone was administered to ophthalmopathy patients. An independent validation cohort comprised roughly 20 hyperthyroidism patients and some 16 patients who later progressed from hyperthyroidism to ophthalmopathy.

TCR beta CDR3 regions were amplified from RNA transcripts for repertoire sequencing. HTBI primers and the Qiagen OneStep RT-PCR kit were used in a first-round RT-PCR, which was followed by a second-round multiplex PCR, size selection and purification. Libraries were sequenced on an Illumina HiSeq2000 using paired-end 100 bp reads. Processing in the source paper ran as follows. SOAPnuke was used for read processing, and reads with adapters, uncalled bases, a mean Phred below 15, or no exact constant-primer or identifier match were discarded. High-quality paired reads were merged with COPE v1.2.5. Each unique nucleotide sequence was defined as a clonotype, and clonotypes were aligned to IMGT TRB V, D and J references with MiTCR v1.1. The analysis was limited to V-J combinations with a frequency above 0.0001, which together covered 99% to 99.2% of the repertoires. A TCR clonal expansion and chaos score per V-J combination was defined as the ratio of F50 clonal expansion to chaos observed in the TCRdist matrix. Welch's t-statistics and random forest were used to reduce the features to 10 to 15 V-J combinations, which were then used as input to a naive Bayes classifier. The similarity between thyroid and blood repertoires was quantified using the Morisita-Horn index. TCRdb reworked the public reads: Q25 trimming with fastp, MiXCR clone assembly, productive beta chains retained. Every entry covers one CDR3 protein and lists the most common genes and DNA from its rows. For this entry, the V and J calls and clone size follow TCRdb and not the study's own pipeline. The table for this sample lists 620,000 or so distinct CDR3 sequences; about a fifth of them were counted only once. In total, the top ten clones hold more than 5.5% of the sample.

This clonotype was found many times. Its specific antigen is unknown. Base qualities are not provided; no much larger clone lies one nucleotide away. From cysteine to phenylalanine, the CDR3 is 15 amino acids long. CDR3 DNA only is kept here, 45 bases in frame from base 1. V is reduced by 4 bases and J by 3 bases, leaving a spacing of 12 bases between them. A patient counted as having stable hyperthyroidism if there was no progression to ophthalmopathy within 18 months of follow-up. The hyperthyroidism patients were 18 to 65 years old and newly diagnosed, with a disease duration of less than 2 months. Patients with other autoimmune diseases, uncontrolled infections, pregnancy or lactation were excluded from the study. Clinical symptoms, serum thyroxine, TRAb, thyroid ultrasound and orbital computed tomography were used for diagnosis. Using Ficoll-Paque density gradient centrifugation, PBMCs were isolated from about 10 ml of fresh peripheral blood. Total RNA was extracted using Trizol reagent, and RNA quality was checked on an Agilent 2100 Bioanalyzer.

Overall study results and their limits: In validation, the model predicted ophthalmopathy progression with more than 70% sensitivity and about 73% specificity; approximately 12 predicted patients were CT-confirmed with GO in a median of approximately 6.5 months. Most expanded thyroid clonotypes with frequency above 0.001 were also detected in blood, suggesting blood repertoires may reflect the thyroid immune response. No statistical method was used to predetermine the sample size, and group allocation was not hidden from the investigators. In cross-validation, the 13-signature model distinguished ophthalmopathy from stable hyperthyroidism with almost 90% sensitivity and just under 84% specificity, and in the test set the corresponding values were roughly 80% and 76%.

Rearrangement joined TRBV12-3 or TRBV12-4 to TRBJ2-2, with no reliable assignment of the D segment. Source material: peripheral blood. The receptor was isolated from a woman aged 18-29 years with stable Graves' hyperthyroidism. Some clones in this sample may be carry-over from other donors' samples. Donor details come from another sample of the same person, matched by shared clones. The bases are TGTGCCAGCAGTTACGAGACACTCTACACCGGGGAGCTGTTTTTT. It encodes CASSYETLYTGELFF.